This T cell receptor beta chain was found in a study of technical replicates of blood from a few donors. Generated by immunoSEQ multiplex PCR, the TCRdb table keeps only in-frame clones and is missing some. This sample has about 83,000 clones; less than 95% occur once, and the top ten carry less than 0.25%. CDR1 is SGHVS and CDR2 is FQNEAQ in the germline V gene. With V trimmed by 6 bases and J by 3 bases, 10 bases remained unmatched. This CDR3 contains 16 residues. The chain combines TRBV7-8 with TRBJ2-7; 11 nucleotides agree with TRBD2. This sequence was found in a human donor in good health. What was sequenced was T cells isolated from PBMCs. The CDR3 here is CASSLTGLAENYEQYF. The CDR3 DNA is TGTGCCAGCAGTCTCACGGGACTAGCGGAAAACTACGAGCAGTACTTC.